A selection of T cell receptor beta chains follows, all from one sample in a study of human T cells and chemical hapten exposure. TCRdb called the RACE reads again in MiXCR, with one record for every CDR3 protein. The data contain roughly 24,000 distinct CDR3 sequences, 8% to 9.5% of them seen just once; the ten biggest clones take up approximately 7%. The sequencing used whole blood, collected in connection with sensitization to the hapten diphenylcyclopropenone (DPC). The receptors stem from a man aged 30 to 39 with alopecia areata. Some clones in this sample may be carry-over from other donors' samples. CDR3s include the opening cysteine and the closing phenylalanine or tryptophan. The D gene is left open where the match is weak. Rows give clone size only sometimes, using once, few, many, or a class for an expanded clone.

abundance	j_gene	v_gene	d_gene	CDR3aa	CDR3nt
many	TRBJ1-1	TRBV14	TRBD1	CASSQGLTGVTKAFF	TGTGCCAGCAGCCAAGGGCTGACAGGGGTAACTAAAGCTTTCTTT
many	TRBJ1-6	TRBV9	-	CASSVYPGMNSPLHF	TGTGCCAGCAGCGTATATCCAGGGATGAATTCACCCCTCCACTTT
few	TRBJ1-4	TRBV28	-	CASSPPELEKLFF	TGTGCCAGCAGTCCCCCGGAACTTGAAAAACTGTTTTTT
medium-sized	TRBJ2-3	TRBV20-1	-	CSAAGRGIATDTQYF	TGCAGTGCTGCCGGGCGGGGAATAGCGACAGATACGCAGTATTTT
-	TRBJ2-3	TRBV7-3	-	CASSFGSTDTQYF	TGTGCCAGCAGCTTCGGCAGCACAGATACGCAGTATTTT
medium-sized	TRBJ1-5	TRBV7-2	-	CASSLERNQPQHF	TGTGCCAGCAGCTTAGAAAGAAATCAGCCCCAGCATTTT
many	TRBJ1-2	TRBV12-5	-	CASAPSEGYGYTF	TGTGCTAGTGCCCCTTCCGAAGGCTATGGCTACACCTTC
many	TRBJ2-7	TRBV10-3	TRBD1	CAIKGRDREGLYEQYF	TGTGCCATCAAGGGAAGGGACAGGGAGGGCCTCTACGAGCAGTACTTC
few	TRBJ2-5	TRBV12-3/TRBV12-4	-	CASSRTIGLETQYF	TGTGCCAGCAGCCGGACCATAGGGTTGGAGACCCAGTACTTC
many	TRBJ1-6	TRBV4-1	-	CASSQDEAGGRWNSPLHF	TGCGCCAGCAGCCAAGATGAAGCAGGAGGCAGGTGGAATTCACCCCTCCACTTT
few	TRBJ2-1	TRBV7-8	-	CASYKQVGRDTYNEQFF	TGTGCCAGCTATAAACAAGTGGGCCGGGACACATACAATGAGCAGTTCTTC
few	TRBJ2-3	TRBV25-1	-	CASSDQGRRTDTQYF	TGTGCCAGCAGTGACCAGGGGCGTCGCACAGATACGCAGTATTTT
many	TRBJ2-1	TRBV11-3	-	CASSHRAADNEQFF	TGTGCCAGCAGCCACCGCGCGGCGGACAATGAGCAGTTCTTC
few	TRBJ1-1	TRBV20-1	-	CSAKHVEAFF	TGCAGTGCAAAACACGTCGAAGCTTTCTTT
many	TRBJ2-3	TRBV29-1	TRBD2	CSVASGSADTQYF	TGCAGCGTTGCTAGCGGGAGTGCAGATACGCAGTATTTT
few	TRBJ1-2	TRBV5-1	-	CASSLLPDDYGYTF	TGCGCCAGCAGCTTGTTACCGGACGACTATGGCTACACCTTC
many	TRBJ1-1	TRBV11-2	-	CASSYWAGGDTEAFF	TGTGCCAGCAGCTATTGGGCCGGGGGAGACACTGAAGCTTTCTTT
many	TRBJ2-1	TRBV2	-	CASSEASRVGGNEQFF	TGTGCCAGCAGTGAAGCTAGCCGAGTAGGGGGCAATGAGCAGTTCTTC
-	TRBJ1-5	TRBV29-1	-	CSAALGSNQPQHF	TGCAGCGCCGCTCTAGGGAGCAATCAGCCCCAGCATTTT
-	TRBJ1-2	TRBV6-2/TRBV6-3	TRBD1	CASSPDRAGYTF	TGTGCCAGCAGCCCCGACAGGGCCGGCTACACCTTC
many	TRBJ1-1	TRBV19	-	CASSIPAGQGFGINTEAFF	TGTGCCAGTAGTATCCCGGCGGGCCAAGGCTTTGGGATAAACACTGAAGCTTTCTTT
many	TRBJ2-1	TRBV6-1	-	CASREEPWSSYNEQFF	TGTGCCAGCAGGGAAGAGCCATGGAGCTCCTACAATGAGCAGTTCTTC
-	TRBJ2-3	TRBV4-3	-	CASSQVVGTPGDTQYF	TGCGCCAGCAGCCAAGTTGTAGGGACTCCAGGAGATACGCAGTATTTT
many	TRBJ2-7	TRBV12-3/TRBV12-4	-	CASSLDSYEQYF	TGTGCCAGCAGTTTAGATAGCTACGAGCAGTACTTC
many	TRBJ2-5	TRBV10-3	-	CAISDREAQETQYF	TGTGCCATCAGTGACAGAGAGGCGCAAGAGACCCAGTACTTC
-	TRBJ2-1	TRBV29-1	-	CSGTTGTQKFF	TGCAGCGGGACCACAGGGACCCAGAAGTTCTTC
-	TRBJ2-2	TRBV11-2	TRBD1	CASSPPKTGPTGELFF	TGTGCCAGCAGCCCCCCCAAGACAGGGCCCACCGGGGAGCTGTTTTTT
many	TRBJ1-1	TRBV18	-	CASSPPRTTGTEAFF	TGTGCCAGCTCACCACCGAGGACCACAGGGACTGAAGCTTTCTTT
-	TRBJ1-6	TRBV7-3	TRBD1	CASSIAGTGKSPLHF	TGTGCCAGCAGCATCGCCGGGACAGGGAAATCCCCCCTCCACTTT
few	TRBJ1-6	TRBV3-1	-	CASSQDPQVNSPLHF	TGTGCCAGCAGCCAAGACCCCCAGGTTAATTCACCCCTCCACTTT
-	TRBJ2-5	TRBV14	-	CASSPGETQYF	TGTGCCAGCAGCCCGGGGGAGACCCAGTACTTC
-	TRBJ2-4	TRBV6-5	-	CASSSGTTLAKNIQYF	TGTGCCAGCAGTTCCGGGACAACACTAGCCAAAAACATTCAGTACTTC
many	TRBJ2-3	TRBV5-1	-	CASSSQGSDTQYF	TGCGCCAGCAGCTCCCAAGGATCTGATACGCAGTATTTT
-	TRBJ1-3	TRBV2	-	CASSDGAAGNTIYF	TGTGCCAGCAGTGACGGGGCTGCTGGAAACACCATATATTTT
few	TRBJ2-7	TRBV20-1	-	CSGVSGSYEQYF	TGCAGTGGTGTTTCGGGCTCCTACGAGCAGTACTTC
many	TRBJ2-4	TRBV2	-	CASSAKQAQNIQYF	TGTGCCAGCAGTGCGAAACAGGCCCAGAACATTCAGTACTTC
few	TRBJ1-2	TRBV19	-	CASSPQRGYGYTF	TGTGCCAGTAGTCCACAACGGGGTTATGGCTACACCTTC
many	TRBJ1-1	TRBV11-1	-	CASSSWQVFNTEAFF	TGTGCCAGCAGCTCGTGGCAGGTCTTCAACACTGAAGCTTTCTTT
few	TRBJ2-3	TRBV11-2	TRBD2	CASSLNRLAGGYF	TGTGCCAGCAGCTTAAACAGACTAGCGGGAGGGTATTTT
few	TRBJ2-1	TRBV24-1	TRBD2	CATSDSEVRVAGGHGEQFF	TGTGCCACCAGTGACTCCGAAGTAAGAGTGGCGGGGGGCCACGGTGAGCAGTTCTTC
-	TRBJ2-3	TRBV20-1	-	CSSPGVASTDTQYF	TGCAGTTCTCCAGGGGTAGCTAGCACAGATACGCAGTATTTT
-	TRBJ1-1	TRBV29-1	-	CSATRPESTEAFF	TGCAGCGCGACTCGGCCGGAGAGCACTGAAGCTTTCTTT
few	TRBJ2-3	TRBV5-1	TRBD2	CASFNGLAGSTDTQYF	TGCGCCAGCTTCAATGGACTAGCGGGGAGCACAGATACGCAGTATTTT
many	TRBJ2-3	TRBV9	-	CASSVEGLGTDTQYF	TGTGCCAGCAGCGTAGAGGGGCTCGGCACAGATACGCAGTATTTT
many	TRBJ2-7	TRBV6-5	TRBD2	CASSDTSGLTYEQYF	TGTGCCAGCAGTGACACTAGCGGCCTAACCTACGAGCAGTACTTC
few	TRBJ1-2	TRBV5-5	-	CASTLFQGDGYTF	TGTGCCAGCACTCTATTTCAAGGGGATGGCTACACCTTC
many	TRBJ2-6	TRBV4-3	-	CASSQDRETGANVLTF	TGCGCCAGCAGCCAAGACCGGGAGACTGGGGCCAACGTCCTGACTTTC
-	TRBJ1-1	TRBV11-2	-	CASSLQRDTEAFF	TGTGCCAGCAGCCTTCAGCGGGACACTGAAGCTTTCTTT
many	TRBJ2-3	TRBV29-1	TRBD2	CSVLAGDTDTQYF	TGCAGCGTCTTAGCGGGAGACACAGATACGCAGTATTTT
many	TRBJ1-4	TRBV20-1	TRBD1	CSAGQGGLNEKLFF	TGCAGTGCTGGACAGGGGGGACTTAATGAAAAACTGTTTTTT
medium-sized	TRBJ1-5	TRBV5-5	-	CASSGGAAYSNQPQHF	TGTGCCAGCAGCGGCGGCGCGGCTTATAGCAATCAGCCCCAGCATTTT
-	TRBJ2-3	TRBV24-1	-	CATSAPYTDTQYF	TGTGCCACCAGTGCGCCTTACACAGATACGCAGTATTTT
many	TRBJ2-1	TRBV4-3	-	CASSQDSFYSYNEQFF	TGCGCCAGCAGCCAAGACTCGTTCTACTCCTACAATGAGCAGTTCTTC